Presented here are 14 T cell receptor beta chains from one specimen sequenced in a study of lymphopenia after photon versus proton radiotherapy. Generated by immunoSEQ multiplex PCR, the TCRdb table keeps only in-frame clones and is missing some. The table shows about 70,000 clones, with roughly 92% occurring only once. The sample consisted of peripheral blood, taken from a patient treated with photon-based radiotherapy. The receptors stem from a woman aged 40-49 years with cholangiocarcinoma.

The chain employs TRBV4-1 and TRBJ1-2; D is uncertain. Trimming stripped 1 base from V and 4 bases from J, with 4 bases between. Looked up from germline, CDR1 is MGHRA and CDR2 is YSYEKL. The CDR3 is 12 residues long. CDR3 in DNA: TGCGCCAGCAGCCAAGCCCCCTATGGCTACACCTTC. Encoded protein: CASSQAPYGYTF.

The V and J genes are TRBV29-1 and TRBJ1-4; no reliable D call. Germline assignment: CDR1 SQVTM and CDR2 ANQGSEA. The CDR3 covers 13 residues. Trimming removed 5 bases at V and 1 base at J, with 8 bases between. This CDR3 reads CSVPGRTNEKLFF. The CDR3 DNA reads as TGCAGCGTTCCCGGGAGAACTAATGAAAAACTGTTTTTT. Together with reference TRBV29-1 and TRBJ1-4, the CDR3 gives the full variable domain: SAVISQKPSRDICQRGTSLTIQCQVDSQVTMMFWYRQQPGQSLTLIATANQGSEATYESGFVIDKFPISRPNLTFSTLTVSNMSPEDSSIYLCSVPGRTNEKLFFGSGTQLSVL.

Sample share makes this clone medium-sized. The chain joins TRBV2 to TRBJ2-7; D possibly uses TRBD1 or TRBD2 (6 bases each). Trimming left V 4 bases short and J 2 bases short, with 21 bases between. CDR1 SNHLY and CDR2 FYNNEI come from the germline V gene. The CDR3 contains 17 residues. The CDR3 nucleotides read TGTGCCAGCAGTGTACCCAGGGGTGCGGAGGGCCCCTACGAGCAGTACTTC. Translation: CASSVPRGAEGPYEQYF.

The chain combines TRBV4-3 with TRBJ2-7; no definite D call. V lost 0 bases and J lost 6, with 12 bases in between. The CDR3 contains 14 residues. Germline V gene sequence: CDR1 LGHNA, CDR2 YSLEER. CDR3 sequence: CASSQESRASEQYF. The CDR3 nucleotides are TGCGCCAGCAGCCAAGAAAGTCGAGCTAGCGAGCAGTACTTC.

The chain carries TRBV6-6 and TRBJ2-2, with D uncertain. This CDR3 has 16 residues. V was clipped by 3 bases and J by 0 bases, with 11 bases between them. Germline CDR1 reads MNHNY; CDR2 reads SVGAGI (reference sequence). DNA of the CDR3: TGTGCCAGCAGTTATCCTCGGGCCGCGAACACCGGGGAGCTGTTTTTT. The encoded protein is CASSYPRAANTGELFF.

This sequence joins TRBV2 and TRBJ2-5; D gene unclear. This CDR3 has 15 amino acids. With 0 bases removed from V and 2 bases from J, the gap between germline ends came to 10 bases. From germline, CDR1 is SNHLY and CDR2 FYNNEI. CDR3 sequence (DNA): TGTGCCAGCAGTGAAGCGAGAAGGGTTCAAGAGACCCAGTACTTC. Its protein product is CASSEARRVQETQYF.

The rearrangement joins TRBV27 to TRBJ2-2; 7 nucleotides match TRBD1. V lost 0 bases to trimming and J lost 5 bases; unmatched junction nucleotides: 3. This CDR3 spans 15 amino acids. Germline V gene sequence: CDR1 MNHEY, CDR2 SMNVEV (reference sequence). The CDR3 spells CASSLSPRGTGELFF. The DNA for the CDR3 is TGTGCCAGCAGTTTATCGCCCAGGGGGACCGGGGAGCTGTTTTTT.

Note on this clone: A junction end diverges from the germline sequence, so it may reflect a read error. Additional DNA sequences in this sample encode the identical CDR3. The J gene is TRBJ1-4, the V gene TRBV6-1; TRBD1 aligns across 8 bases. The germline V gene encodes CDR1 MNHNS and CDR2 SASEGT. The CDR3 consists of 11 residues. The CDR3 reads CSVTGGEKLFF. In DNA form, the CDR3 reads TGCTCTGTAACAGGGGGAGAAAAACTGTTTTTT.

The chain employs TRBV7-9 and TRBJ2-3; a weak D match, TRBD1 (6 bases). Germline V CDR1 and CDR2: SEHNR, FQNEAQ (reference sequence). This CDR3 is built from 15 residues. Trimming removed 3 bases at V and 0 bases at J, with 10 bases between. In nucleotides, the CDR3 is TGTGCCAGCAGCTTGGACAGAGGGAGCACAGATACGCAGTATTTT. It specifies CASSLDRGSTDTQYF.

CDR3 nucleotide sequence: TGTGCCAGCAGCTTAGATGGAATGGGACTAGCGGGAACCGGGGAGCTGTTTTTT. Encoded protein: CASSLDGMGLAGTGELFF. The chain uses TRBV11-2 and TRBJ2-2, with 13 bases that match TRBD2. Germline trimming cut 0 bases from V and 5 bases from J; bases unmatched to any gene: 6. The germline V gene has CDR1 SGHAT and CDR2 FQNNGV. CDR3 length: 18 residues. Combining the CDR3 with reference TRBV11-2 and TRBJ2-2 gives the whole variable domain EAGVAQSPRYKIIEKRQSVAFWCNPISGHATLYWYQQILGQGPKLLIQFQNNGVVDDSQLPKDRFSAERLKGVDSTLKIQPAKLEDSAVYLCASSLDGMGLAGTGELFFGEGSRLTVL.

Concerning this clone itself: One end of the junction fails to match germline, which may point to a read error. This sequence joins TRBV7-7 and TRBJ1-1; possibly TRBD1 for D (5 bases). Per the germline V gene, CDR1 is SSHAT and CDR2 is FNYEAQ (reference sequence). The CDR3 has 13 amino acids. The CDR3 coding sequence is TGTGCTAGCAGCTTGTCCAGGGACTCTGAAGCTTTCTTT. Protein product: CASSLSRDSEAFF.

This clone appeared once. In nucleotides, the CDR3 is TGTGCCAGTAGTATAGTTAGGAACAGGGAGAGCTATGGCTACACCTTC. Its protein is CASSIVRNRESYGYTF. The V and J genes are TRBV19 and TRBJ1-2; a weak D match, TRBD1 (6 bases). The length of the CDR3 is 16 residues. Trimming shortened V by 1 base and J by 4 bases, and 16 bases separated the two germline ends. The germline gives CDR1 LNHDA, CDR2 SQIVND (reference sequence).

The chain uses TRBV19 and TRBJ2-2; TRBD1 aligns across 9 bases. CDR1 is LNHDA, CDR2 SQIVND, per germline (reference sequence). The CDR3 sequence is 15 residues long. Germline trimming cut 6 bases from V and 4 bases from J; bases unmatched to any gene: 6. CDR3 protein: CASSAGTGPTGELFF. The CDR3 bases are TGTGCCAGTAGCGCCGGGACAGGGCCCACCGGGGAGCTGTTTTTT.

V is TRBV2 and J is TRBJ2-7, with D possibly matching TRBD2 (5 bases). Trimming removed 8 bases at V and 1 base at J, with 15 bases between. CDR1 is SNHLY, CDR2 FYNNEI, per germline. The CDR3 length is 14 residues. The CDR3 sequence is CASGRTAASYEQYF. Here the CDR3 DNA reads TGTGCCAGCGGACGGACTGCGGCATCCTACGAGCAGTACTTC.